This T cell receptor (beta chain) appears in the sequencing data of a study of CD8 T cells in Susac syndrome. In contrast to the negatively isolated CD8+ and CD4+ T cells, TEMRA cells were FACS-enriched. Random hexamers primed reverse transcription of 0.5 to 1 ug RNA. TCRdb passed the immunoSEQ multiplex PCR reads through MiXCR, listing each CDR3 protein once. The sample carries roughly 28,000 distinct CDR3 sequences, 94% recorded once. The TCR originated in a human donor in good health. Sequencing was performed on CD8+ T cells from PBMCs.

The CDR3 loop reads CASSRNTGTFRDTQYF. As DNA, the CDR3 is TGCGCCAGCAGCCGAAATACCGGGACCTTCAGGGATACGCAGTATTTT. This chain connects TRBV4-1 to TRBJ2-3; D may match TRBD1 or TRBD2 (5 bases each). CDR3 size: 16 residues. Trimming took 4 bases from V and 6 from J, leaving 20 bases between them. In germline, CDR1 is MGHRA, CDR2 YSYEKL.